Included here is one T cell receptor beta chain sequence, with context. Repertoires were generated with immunoSEQ multiplex PCR, while TCRdb's copy carries only in-frame clones and drops some. The sample holds about 5,000 clones; about 84% are singletons and the top ten take about 15%. The data stem from a study of immune cell composition in non-small cell lung cancer. The CDR3 covers 14 residues. The germline V gene has CDR1 SGHRS and CDR2 YFSETQ. Trimming removed 0 bases at V and 6 bases at J, with 11 bases between. Specimen: lung tumor tissue. The V call is TRBV5-1, the J call TRBJ2-3, with TRBD2 as a possible D gene (5 bases). This TCR came from a human donor with non-small cell lung cancer. The CDR3 loop reads CASSLVTRGDTQYF. DNA for the CDR3: TGCGCCAGCAGCTTGGTCACCCGAGGGGATACGCAGTATTTT.